This T cell receptor (beta chain) was found in a study of OX40 agonist ivuxolimab in advanced cancers. The CDR3 is made up of 13 amino acids. Trimming took 2 bases from V and 6 from J, leaving 9 bases between them. Germline values: CDR1 SGHAT, CDR2 FQNNGV. It was autoimmune disease history or systemic immunosuppression that excluded patients. The table came from immunoSEQ multiplex PCR; TCRdb's copy has only in-frame clones and leaves some out. The table includes around 16,000 clones, about 60% detected once. The chain joins TRBV11-2 to TRBJ2-3; D gene uncertain. Material: CD4+ or CD8+ T cells sorted from blood, obtained in a trial of the OX40 agonist ivuxolimab. This clonotype originated in an adult with an advanced solid tumor such as melanoma, head and neck, liver or kidney cancer. This chain's CDR3 is CASSLFVGDTQYF. CDR3 nucleotide sequence: TGTGCCAGCAGCTTATTCGTAGGTGATACGCAGTATTTT. The variable domain in full, with the rest retrieved from reference TRBV11-2 and TRBJ2-3, is EAGVAQSPRYKIIEKRQSVAFWCNPISGHATLYWYQQILGQGPKLLIQFQNNGVVDDSQLPKDRFSAERLKGVDSTLKIQPAKLEDSAVYLCASSLFVGDTQYFGPGTRLTVL.